This entry concerns a single T cell receptor beta chain. This clonotype showed up many times. Its antigen is currently not known. Qualities for individual bases were not recorded, and no much larger clone is one base off. This specimen belongs to a study of patients and donors after allogeneic stem cell transplantation (dated by TCRdb to 2020 to 2022). From its cysteine to its phenylalanine, the CDR3 spans 11 amino acids. The read is trimmed to its CDR3 DNA, 33 bases read in frame from base 1. V sheds 5 bases and J sheds 4 bases, leaving 6 bases between their ends. The germline V gene provides CDR1 SQVTM and CDR2 ANQGSEA. The library was generated by RT-PCR. The sequencing machine was a NextSeq 550. TCRdb handled the public reads itself, with Q25 trimming in fastp and clone calling in MiXCR, and kept productive beta chains. Each entry is one CDR3 protein sequence, shown with its most common DNA and genes. The table for this sample lists about a million distinct CDR3 sequences; roughly 18% of them were counted only once. 5% to 7.5% of the sample lies in the top ten.

The receptor was derived from a human donor who was either an allogeneic HSCT recipient or a stem cell or donor lymphocyte infusion donor (not recorded which). It is not recorded whose cells these are; they may come from a transplant donor. Sequencing used blood, either unsorted or a sorted T cell fraction (not recorded which). Recombination connected TRBV29-1 to TRBJ2-1; the D gene is not confidently resolved. The sequence in DNA is TGCAGCGTTTGGCATTACAATGAGCAGTTCTTC. Translated, it reads CSVWHYNEQFF.